This T cell receptor (beta chain) emerged from a study of CXCR3-negative and CXCR3-positive naive CD8 T cells. 5' RACE that incorporated UMI labels was used to prepare the TRB cDNA libraries. Each CDR3 protein gets one entry in TCRdb, which reprocessed the 5' RACE reads and gives no DNA. This repertoire includes about 63,000 distinct CDR3 sequences. Regarding the study as a whole: CXCR3-positive naive cells carried more hydrophobic TRB CDR3s than CXCR3-negative ones. CD5 surface expression was similar among naive subsets, and TCR strength was estimated by inference from TRB CDR3 properties. Similar TRBV-TRBJ usage characterized naive CXCR3-negative and CXCR3-positive cells; memory cells differed. Both naive subsets showed comparably high diversity, and memory CD8+ cells showed much lower diversity.

In regard to this clonotype: What it binds is unknown.

The naive CD8+ gate required CD45RO-CCR7+CD27+CD95- phenotype. This CDR3 has 13 amino acids. Germline CDR1 and CDR2: SGHRS and YFSETQ. The source of this sequence is a human donor in good health. Some clones in this sample may be carry-over from other donors' samples. What was sequenced was naive CXCR3+ CD8+ T cells from blood. Subset reported: CD45RO-CCR7+CD27+CD95- naive CD8+ T cells expressing CXCR3 (TNR3+). This sequence joins TRBV5-1 and TRBJ2-5; TCRdb calls TRBD1, which cannot be checked without DNA. CDR3 loop: CASSLLGAETQYF.